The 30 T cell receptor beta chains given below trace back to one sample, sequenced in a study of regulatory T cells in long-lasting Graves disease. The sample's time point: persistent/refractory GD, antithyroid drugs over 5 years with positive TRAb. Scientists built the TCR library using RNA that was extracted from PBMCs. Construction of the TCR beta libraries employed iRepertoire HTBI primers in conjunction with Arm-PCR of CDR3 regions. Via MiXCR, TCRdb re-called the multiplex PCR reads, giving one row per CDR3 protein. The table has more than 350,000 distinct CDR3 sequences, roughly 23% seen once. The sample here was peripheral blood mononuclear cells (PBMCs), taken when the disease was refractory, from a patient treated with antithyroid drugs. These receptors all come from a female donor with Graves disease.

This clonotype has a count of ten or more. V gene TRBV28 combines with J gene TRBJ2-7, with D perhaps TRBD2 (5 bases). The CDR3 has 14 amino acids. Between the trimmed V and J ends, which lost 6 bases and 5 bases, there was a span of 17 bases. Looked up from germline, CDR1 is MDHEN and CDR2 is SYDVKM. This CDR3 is CASSQDIGMDEQYF. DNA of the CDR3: TGTGCCAGCAGCCAAGACATCGGGATGGACGAGCAGTACTTC.

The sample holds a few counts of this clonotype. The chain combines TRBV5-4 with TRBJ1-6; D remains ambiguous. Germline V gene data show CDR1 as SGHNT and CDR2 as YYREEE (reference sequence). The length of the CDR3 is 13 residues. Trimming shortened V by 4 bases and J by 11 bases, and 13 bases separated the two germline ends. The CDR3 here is CASSPPPGTPLHF. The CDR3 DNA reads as TGTGCCAGCAGCCCCCCCCCGGGTACACCCCTCCACTTT.

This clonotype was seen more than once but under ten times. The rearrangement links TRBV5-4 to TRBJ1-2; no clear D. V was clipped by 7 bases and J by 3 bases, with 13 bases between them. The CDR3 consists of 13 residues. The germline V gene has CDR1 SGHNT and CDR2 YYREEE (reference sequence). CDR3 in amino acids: CASGPGTDYGYTF. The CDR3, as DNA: TGTGCCAGCGGCCCGGGAACAGACTATGGCTACACCTTC.

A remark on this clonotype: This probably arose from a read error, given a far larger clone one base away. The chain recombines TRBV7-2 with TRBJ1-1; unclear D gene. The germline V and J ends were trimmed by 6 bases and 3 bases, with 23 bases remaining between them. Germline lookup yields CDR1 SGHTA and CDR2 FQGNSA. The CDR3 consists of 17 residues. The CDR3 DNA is TGTGCCAGCAGTGCACAGAGTTACACGGACGTTGACACTGAAGCTTTCTTT. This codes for CASSAQSYTDVDTEAFF.

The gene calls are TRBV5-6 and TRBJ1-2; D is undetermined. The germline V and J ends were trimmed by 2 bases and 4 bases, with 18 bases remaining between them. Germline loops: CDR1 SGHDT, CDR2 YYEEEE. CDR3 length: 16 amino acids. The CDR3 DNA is TGTGCCAGCAGCTTTTATCGGGAGAAATCTCTCTATGGCTACACCTTC. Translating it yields CASSFYREKSLYGYTF.

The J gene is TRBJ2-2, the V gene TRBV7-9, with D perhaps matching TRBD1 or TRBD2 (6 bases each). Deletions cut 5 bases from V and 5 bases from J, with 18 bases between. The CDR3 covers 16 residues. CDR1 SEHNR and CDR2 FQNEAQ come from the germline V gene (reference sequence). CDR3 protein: CASSQSTGGWTGELFF. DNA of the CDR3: TGTGCCAGCAGCCAGTCGACAGGAGGGTGGACCGGGGAGCTGTTTTTT. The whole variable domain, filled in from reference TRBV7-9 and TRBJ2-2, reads DTGVSQNPRHKITKRGQNVTFRCDPISEHNRLYWYRQTLGQGPEFLTYFQNEAQLEKSRLLSDRFSAERPKGSFSTLEIQRTEQGDSAMYLCASSQSTGGWTGELFFGEGSRLTVL.

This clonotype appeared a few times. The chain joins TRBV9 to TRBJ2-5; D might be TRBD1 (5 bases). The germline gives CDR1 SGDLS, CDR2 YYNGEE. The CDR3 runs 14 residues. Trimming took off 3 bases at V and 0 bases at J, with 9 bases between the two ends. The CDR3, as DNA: TGTGCCAGCAGCGGGGGCTGGTACCAAGAGACCCAGTACTTC. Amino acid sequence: CASSGGWYQETQYF.

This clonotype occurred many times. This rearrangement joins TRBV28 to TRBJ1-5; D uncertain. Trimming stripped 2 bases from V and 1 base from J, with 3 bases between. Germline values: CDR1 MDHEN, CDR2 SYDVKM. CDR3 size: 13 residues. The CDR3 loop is CASSLNSNQPQHF. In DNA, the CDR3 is TGTGCCAGCAGTTTAAACAGCAATCAGCCCCAGCATTTT.

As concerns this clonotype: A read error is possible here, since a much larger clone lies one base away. CDR3 residues: CVSSARLTEAFF. CDR3 coding DNA: TGTGTCAGCAGTGCGAGGCTCACTGAAGCTTTCTTT. The J gene is TRBJ1-1, the V gene TRBV2; D uncertain. Germline V gene lookup returns CDR1 SNHLY and CDR2 FYNNEI. CDR3 size: 12 residues.

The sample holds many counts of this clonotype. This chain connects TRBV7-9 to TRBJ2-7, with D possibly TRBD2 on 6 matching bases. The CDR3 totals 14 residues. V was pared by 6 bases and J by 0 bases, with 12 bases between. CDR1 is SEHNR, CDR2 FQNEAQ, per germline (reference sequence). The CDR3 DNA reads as TGTGCCAGCAGTCCCGACGGGAGCTCCTACGAGCAGTACTTC. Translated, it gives CASSPDGSSYEQYF.

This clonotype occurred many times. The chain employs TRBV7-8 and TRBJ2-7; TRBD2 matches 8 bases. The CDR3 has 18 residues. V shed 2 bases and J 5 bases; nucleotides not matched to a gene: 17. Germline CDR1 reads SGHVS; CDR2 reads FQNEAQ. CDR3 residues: CASSLLGYSGTDSDEQYF. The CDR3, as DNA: TGTGCCAGCAGCTTATTAGGGTATAGCGGGACTGATTCGGACGAGCAGTACTTC.

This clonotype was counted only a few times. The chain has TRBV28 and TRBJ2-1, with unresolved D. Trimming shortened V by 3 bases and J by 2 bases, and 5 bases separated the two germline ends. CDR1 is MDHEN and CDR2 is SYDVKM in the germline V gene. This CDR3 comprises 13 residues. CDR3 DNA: TGTGCCAGCAGTTTGGCGGCCTACAATGAGCAGTTCTTC. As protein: CASSLAAYNEQFF.

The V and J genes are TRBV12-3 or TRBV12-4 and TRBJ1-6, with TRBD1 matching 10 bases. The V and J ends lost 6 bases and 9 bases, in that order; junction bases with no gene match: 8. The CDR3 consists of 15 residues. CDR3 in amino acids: CASRNFGQGVSPLHF. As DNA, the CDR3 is TGTGCCAGCAGGAACTTCGGACAGGGGGTTTCACCCCTCCACTTT.

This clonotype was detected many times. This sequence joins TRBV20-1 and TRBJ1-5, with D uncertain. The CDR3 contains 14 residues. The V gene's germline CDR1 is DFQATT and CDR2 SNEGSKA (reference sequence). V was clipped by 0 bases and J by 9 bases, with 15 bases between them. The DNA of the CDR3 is TGCAGTGCTAGAGAGACGGAGGCAATTCGGCCCCAGCATTTT. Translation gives CSARETEAIRPQHF.

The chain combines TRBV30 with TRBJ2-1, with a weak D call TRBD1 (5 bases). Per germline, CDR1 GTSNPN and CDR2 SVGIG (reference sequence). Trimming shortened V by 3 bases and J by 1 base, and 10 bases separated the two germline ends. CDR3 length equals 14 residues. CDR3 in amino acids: CAWRPKGSYNEQFF. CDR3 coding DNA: TGTGCCTGGAGGCCGAAGGGGTCCTACAATGAGCAGTTCTTC.

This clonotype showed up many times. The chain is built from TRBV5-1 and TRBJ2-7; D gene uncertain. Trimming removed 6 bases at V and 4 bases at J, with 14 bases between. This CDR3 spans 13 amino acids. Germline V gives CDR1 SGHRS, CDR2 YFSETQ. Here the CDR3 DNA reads TGCGCCAGCACCCGGTTTGGGTCTTACGAGCAGTACTTC. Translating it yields CASTRFGSYEQYF.

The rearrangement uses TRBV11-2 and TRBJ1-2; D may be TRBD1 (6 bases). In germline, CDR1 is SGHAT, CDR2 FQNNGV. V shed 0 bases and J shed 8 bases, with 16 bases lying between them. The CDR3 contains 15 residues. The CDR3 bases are TGTGCCAGCAGCTTAGATGAGGGGGTCCCAGAAGGCTACACCTTC. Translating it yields CASSLDEGVPEGYTF. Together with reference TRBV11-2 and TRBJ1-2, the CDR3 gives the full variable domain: EAGVAQSPRYKIIEKRQSVAFWCNPISGHATLYWYQQILGQGPKLLIQFQNNGVVDDSQLPKDRFSAERLKGVDSTLKIQPAKLEDSAVYLCASSLDEGVPEGYTFGSGTRLTVV.

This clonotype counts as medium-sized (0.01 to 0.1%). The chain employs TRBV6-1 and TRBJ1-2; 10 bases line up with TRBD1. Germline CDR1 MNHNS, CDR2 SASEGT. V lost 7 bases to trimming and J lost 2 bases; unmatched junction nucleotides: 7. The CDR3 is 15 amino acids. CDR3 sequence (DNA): TGTGCCAGCACCGCCGGGACAGGGGAAAACTATGGCTACACCTTC. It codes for CASTAGTGENYGYTF.

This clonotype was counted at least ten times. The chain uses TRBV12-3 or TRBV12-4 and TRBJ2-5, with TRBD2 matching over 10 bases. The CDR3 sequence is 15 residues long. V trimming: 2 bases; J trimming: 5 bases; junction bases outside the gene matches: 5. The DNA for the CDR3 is TGTGCCAGCAGTTTACTAGCGGGAGCTGCGGAGACCCAGTACTTC. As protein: CASSLLAGAAETQYF.

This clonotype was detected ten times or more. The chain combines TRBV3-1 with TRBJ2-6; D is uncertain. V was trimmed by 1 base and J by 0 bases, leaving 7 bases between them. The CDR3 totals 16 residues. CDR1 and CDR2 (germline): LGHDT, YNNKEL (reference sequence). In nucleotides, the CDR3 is TGTGCCAGCAGCCAAGGTCCTAGCTCTGGGGCCAACGTCCTGACTTTC. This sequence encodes CASSQGPSSGANVLTF.

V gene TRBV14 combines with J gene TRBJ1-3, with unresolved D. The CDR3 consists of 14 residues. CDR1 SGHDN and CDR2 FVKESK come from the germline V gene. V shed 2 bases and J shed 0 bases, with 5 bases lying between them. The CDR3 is CASSQWDSGNTIYF. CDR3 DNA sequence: TGTGCCAGCAGCCAATGGGACTCTGGAAACACCATATATTTT.

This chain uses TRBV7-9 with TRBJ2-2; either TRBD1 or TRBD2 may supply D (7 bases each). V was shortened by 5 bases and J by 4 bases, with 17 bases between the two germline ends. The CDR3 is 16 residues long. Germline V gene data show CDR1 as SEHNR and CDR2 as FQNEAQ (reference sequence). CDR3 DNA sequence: TGTGCCAGCAGCCTAGGGGGGGGACAGTTCACCGGGGAGCTGTTTTTT. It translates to CASSLGGGQFTGELFF.

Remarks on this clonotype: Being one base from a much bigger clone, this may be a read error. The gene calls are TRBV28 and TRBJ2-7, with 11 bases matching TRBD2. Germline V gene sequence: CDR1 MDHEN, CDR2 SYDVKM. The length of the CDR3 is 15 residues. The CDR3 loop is CASALTSGNTYGQYF. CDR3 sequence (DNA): TGTGCCAGCGCCCTGACTAGCGGGAACACCTACGGGCAGTACTTC. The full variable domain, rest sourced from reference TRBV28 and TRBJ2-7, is DVKVTQSSRYLVKRTGEKVFLECVQDMDHENMFWYRQDPGLGLRLIYFSYDVKMKEKGDIPEGYSVSREKKERFSLILESASTNQTSMYLCASALTSGNTYGQYFGPGTRLTVT.

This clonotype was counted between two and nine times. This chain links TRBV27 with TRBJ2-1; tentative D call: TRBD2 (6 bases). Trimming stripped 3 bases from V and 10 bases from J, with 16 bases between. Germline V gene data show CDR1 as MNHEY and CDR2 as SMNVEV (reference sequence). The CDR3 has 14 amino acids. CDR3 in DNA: TGTGCCAGCAGTTTCCGGGGACTTCTCGGGGAGCAGTTCTTC. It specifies CASSFRGLLGEQFF.

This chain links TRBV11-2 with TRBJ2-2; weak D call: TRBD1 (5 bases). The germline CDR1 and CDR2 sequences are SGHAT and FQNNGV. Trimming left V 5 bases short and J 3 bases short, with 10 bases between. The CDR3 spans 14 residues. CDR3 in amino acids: CASSPDRDTGELFF. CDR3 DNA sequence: TGTGCCAGCAGCCCTGACAGAGACACCGGGGAGCTGTTTTTT.

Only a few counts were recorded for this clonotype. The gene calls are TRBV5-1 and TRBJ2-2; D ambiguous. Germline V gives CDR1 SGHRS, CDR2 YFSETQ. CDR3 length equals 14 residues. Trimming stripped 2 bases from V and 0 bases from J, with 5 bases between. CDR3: CASSFASNTGELFF. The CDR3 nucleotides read TGCGCCAGCAGCTTCGCGTCGAACACCGGGGAGCTGTTTTTT.

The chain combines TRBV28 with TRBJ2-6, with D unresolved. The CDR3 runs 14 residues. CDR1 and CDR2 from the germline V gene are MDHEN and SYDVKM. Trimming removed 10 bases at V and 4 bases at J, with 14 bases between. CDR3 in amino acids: CATSFPGGANVLTF. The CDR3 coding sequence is TGTGCCACCAGCTTCCCGGGCGGGGCCAACGTCCTGACTTTC.

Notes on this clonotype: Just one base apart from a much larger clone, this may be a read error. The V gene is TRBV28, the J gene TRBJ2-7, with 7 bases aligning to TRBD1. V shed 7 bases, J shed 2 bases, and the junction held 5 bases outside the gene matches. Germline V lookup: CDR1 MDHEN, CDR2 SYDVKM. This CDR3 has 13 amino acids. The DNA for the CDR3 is TGTGCCAGCACCGCGGACAGGACCTACGAGCAGTACTTC. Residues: CASTADRTYEQYF.

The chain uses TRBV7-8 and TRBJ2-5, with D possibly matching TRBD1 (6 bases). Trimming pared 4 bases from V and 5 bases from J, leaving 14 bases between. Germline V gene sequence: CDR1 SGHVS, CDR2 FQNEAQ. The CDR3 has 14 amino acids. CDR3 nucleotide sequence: TGTGCCAGCAGCTCAAACCAGGGGATTGAGACCCAGTACTTC. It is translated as CASSSNQGIETQYF.

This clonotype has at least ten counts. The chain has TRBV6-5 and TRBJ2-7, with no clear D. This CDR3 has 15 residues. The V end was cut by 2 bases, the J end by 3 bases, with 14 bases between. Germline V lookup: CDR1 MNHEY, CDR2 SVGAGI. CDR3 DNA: TGTGCCAGCAGTTACAGGTACAAGGTCCGCTACGAGCAGTACTTC. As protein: CASSYRYKVRYEQYF.